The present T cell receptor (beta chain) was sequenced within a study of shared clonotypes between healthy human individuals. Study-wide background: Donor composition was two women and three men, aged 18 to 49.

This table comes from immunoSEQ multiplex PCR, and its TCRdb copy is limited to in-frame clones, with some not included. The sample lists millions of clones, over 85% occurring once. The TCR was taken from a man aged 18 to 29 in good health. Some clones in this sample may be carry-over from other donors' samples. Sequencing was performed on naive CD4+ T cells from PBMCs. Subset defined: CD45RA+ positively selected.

The CDR3 is CASSRSSGTGTDTQYF. DNA of the CDR3: TGCGCCAGCAGCCGCAGTAGCGGGACGGGCACAGATACGCAGTATTTT. This chain uses TRBV5-1 with TRBJ2-3; 8 bases are shared with TRBD2. The CDR3 loop spans 16 amino acids. CDR1 is SGHRS and CDR2 is YFSETQ in the germline V gene. The J segment lost 1 base and the V segment lost 4 bases, leaving 8 bases of the junction unmatched. Full variable domain (remainder filled in from reference TRBV5-1 and TRBJ2-3): KAGVTQTPRYLIKTRGQQVTLSCSPISGHRSVSWYQQTPGQGLQFLFEYFSETQRNKGNFPGRFSGRQFSNSRSEMNVSTLELGDSALYLCASSRSSGTGTDTQYFGPGTRLTVL.